A single T cell receptor beta chain is shown here with its context. Its antigen remains unknown. The data originate from a study of graft-versus-host responses after intestinal transplantation. Across the whole study: Transplants were multivisceral, liver-intestinal, or isolated intestinal.

TCRdb keeps only in-frame clones here, not all; method: immunoSEQ multiplex PCR. Among more than 95,000 clones listed, around nine tenths were seen once. Overall study results and limits: The highest levels of circulating GvH clones went along with early declines in HvG clones after transplant. The presence of high graft-versus-host to host-versus-graft clonal ratios in allografts characterized patients with graft-donor T cell macrochimerism. Investigators detected GvH clones in recipient marrow, with some emerging earlier in ileum or blood.

This CDR3 is built from 13 residues. With 5 bases removed from V and 7 bases from J, the gap between germline ends came to 12 bases. Germline CDR1 reads GTSNPN; CDR2 reads SVGIG (reference sequence). Material: unstimulated CD4+ T cells sorted from spleen or lymph node cells, obtained before intestinal transplant. The chain carries TRBV30 and TRBJ1-6; perhaps TRBD1 as D (6 bases). The receptor was derived from a human donor who received an intestinal transplant. The CDR3, as DNA: TGTGCCTGGGAAGGACAGTCAAATTCACCCCTCCACTTT. It translates to CAWEGQSNSPLHF. The whole variable domain, remainder taken from reference TRBV30 and TRBJ1-6, is SQTIHQWPATLVQPVGSPLSLECTVEGTSNPNLYWYRQAAGRGLQLLFYSVGIGQISSEVPQNLSASRPQDRQFILSSKKLLLSDSGFYLCAWEGQSNSPLHFGNGTRLTVT.